These 23 T cell receptor beta chains originate from one sample sequenced in a study of neurological immune-mediated disorders. TCRdb independently ran MiXCR on the 5' RACE reads; one entry per CDR3 protein. The table has about 33,000 distinct CDR3 sequences, roughly 1.6% seen once; the top ten hold around 8.8%. The sequencing input was PBMCs. The source of these receptors is a woman aged 30 to 39 with multiple sclerosis.

This clonotype was counted at least ten times. The rearrangement links TRBV7-2 to TRBJ2-3, with D unclear. V dropped 5 bases and J dropped 2 bases, with 8 bases sitting between them. Germline V gene lookup returns CDR1 SGHTA and CDR2 FQGNSA. This CDR3 is 13 amino acids long. CDR3 amino acids: CASSPWNTDTQYF. The CDR3 nucleotides read TGTGCCAGCAGCCCATGGAACACAGATACGCAGTATTTT. The whole variable domain, filled in from reference TRBV7-2 and TRBJ2-3, reads GAGVSQSPSNKVTEKGKDVELRCDPISGHTALYWYRQSLGQGLEFLIYFQGNSAPDKSGLPSDRFSAERTGGSVSTLTIQRTQQEDSAVYLCASSPWNTDTQYFGPGTRLTVL.

This clonotype was observed many times. The chain recombines TRBV5-6 with TRBJ2-7, with D unresolved. Germline V lookup: CDR1 SGHDT, CDR2 YYEEEE. The CDR3 length is 16 residues. The V end was cut by 5 bases, the J end by 1 base, with 19 bases between. The CDR3 here is CASRPLGVEGSYEQYF. CDR3 bases: TGTGCCAGCAGGCCCTTGGGCGTCGAAGGGTCCTACGAGCAGTACTTC.

This clonotype was seen many times. The chain links TRBV7-9 to TRBJ1-5; D is unclear. The CDR3 runs to 14 residues. The V and J ends lost 1 base and 7 bases respectively, with 11 bases between them. Germline V gene sequence: CDR1 SEHNR, CDR2 FQNEAQ (reference sequence). As DNA, the CDR3 is TGTGCCAGCAGCTTAGGAGGATTAGGCCAGCCCCAGCATTTT. Protein product: CASSLGGLGQPQHF.

This clonotype was picked up many times. The CDR3 region has the DNA TGCGCCAGCTTAAGGGGGCTCCTCGCATACGAGCAGTACTTC. Residues: CASLRGLLAYEQYF. The chain is built from TRBV5-1 and TRBJ2-7, with 7 nucleotides matching TRBD1. There are 14 residues in the CDR3. The trim removed 7 bases at V and 4 bases at J, leaving 11 bases unmatched. CDR1 and CDR2 from the germline V gene are SGHRS and YFSETQ. The entire variable domain, with the rest obtained from reference TRBV5-1 and TRBJ2-7, is as follows: KAGVTQTPRYLIKTRGQQVTLSCSPISGHRSVSWYQQTPGQGLQFLFEYFSETQRNKGNFPGRFSGRQFSNSRSEMNVSTLELGDSALYLCASLRGLLAYEQYFGPGTRLTVT.

This clonotype was counted ten times or more. In nucleotides, the CDR3 is TGTGCCAGCACCCCGGGCAGGGCAAACTATGGCTACACCTTC. Its translation is CASTPGRANYGYTF. This chain connects TRBV5-6 to TRBJ1-2, with D tentatively TRBD1 (5 bases). This CDR3 is built from 14 residues. Trimming removed 6 bases from V and 2 bases from J, with 14 bases in between. Per the germline V gene, CDR1 is SGHDT and CDR2 is YYEEEE.

This clonotype was counted ten times or more. V usage is TRBV20-1 and J usage is TRBJ1-4; 7 bases are shared with TRBD1. There are 15 residues in the CDR3. Germline V gene data show CDR1 as DFQATT and CDR2 as SNEGSKA (reference sequence). Losses at the gene ends were 5 bases for V and 2 bases for J; bases not matched to a gene: 8. CDR3: CSAPDRRGTNEKLFF. CDR3 coding DNA: TGCAGTGCTCCGGACAGGAGGGGGACTAATGAAAAACTGTTTTTT.

This clonotype occurred a few times. This chain connects TRBV12-3 or TRBV12-4 to TRBJ2-3, with 8 bases identical to TRBD2. The CDR3 loop spans 15 amino acids. J lost 2 bases, V lost 6 bases, and 7 bases had no gene match. CDR3 nucleotide sequence: TGTGCCAGCAGGCCGAGCGGGGGCACCACAGATACGCAGTATTTT. Translated: CASRPSGGTTDTQYF.

The sample holds many counts of this clonotype. The J gene is TRBJ1-3, the V gene TRBV5-1; D not certain. Germline V gene data show CDR1 as SGHRS and CDR2 as YFSETQ. The CDR3 has 15 residues. With 0 bases removed from V and 0 bases from J, the gap between germline ends came to 7 bases. The CDR3 DNA reads TGCGCCAGCAGCTTGGGGGAGAGCTCTGGAAACACCATATATTTT. This sequence encodes CASSLGESSGNTIYF.

This clonotype was recorded many times. For the CDR3, the DNA is TGTGCCAGCAGCCGCCTCCTCGGACAGGCTAATGAAAAACTGTTTTTT. Translation gives CASSRLLGQANEKLFF. The chain carries TRBV7-2 and TRBJ1-4, with 7 bases that match TRBD1. Germline V gene sequence: CDR1 SGHTA, CDR2 FQGNSA. V was pared by 5 bases and J by 3 bases, with 9 bases of the junction left unmatched. The CDR3 consists of 16 residues.

The sample holds many counts of this clonotype. The V gene is TRBV15, the J gene TRBJ2-3, with TRBD2 matching over 7 bases. Germline CDR1 LNHNV, CDR2 YYDKDF (reference sequence). This CDR3 region has 15 residues. The V gene end was trimmed by 1 base and the J gene end by 2 bases; junction bases not matched to a gene: 3. The CDR3 bases are TGTGCCACCAGCAGAGGCGGGGGAGTCACAGATACGCAGTATTTT. Translation gives CATSRGGGVTDTQYF.

This clonotype was observed many times. J is TRBJ1-6 and V is TRBV7-9; D remains unclear. The V end lost 3 bases, the J end lost 9 bases, and 6 bases lay between the germline ends. Germline lookup yields CDR1 SEHNR and CDR2 FQNEAQ (reference sequence). The CDR3 is made up of 12 amino acids. The CDR3 sequence is CASSLDVSPLHF. In nucleotides, the CDR3 is TGTGCCAGCAGCTTGGACGTTTCACCCCTCCACTTT. Combining the CDR3 with reference TRBV7-9 and TRBJ1-6 gives the whole variable domain DTGVSQNPRHKITKRGQNVTFRCDPISEHNRLYWYRQTLGQGPEFLTYFQNEAQLEKSRLLSDRFSAERPKGSFSTLEIQRTEQGDSAMYLCASSLDVSPLHFGNGTRLTVT.

This clonotype was picked up many times. This sequence joins TRBV5-1 and TRBJ2-7; no definite D call. The CDR3 length is 14 residues. Trimming removed 0 bases at V and 1 base at J, with 8 bases between. Germline V lookup: CDR1 SGHRS, CDR2 YFSETQ. CDR3 sequence (DNA): TGCGCCAGCAGCTTGGACAAGTCTTCCTACGAGCAGTACTTC. It yields the protein CASSLDKSSYEQYF.

A few counts support this clonotype. This chain uses TRBV18 with TRBJ1-1; D remains ambiguous. The germline CDR1 and CDR2 sequences are KGHSH and LQKENI. Trimming took 0 bases from V and 0 from J, leaving 11 bases between them. The CDR3 consists of 16 residues. CDR3: CASSPPGLRLNTEAFF. In nucleotides, the CDR3 is TGTGCCAGCTCACCACCGGGGTTACGCCTGAACACTGAAGCTTTCTTT. The full variable domain, with the rest looked up from reference TRBV18 and TRBJ1-1, is NAGVMQNPRHLVRRRGQEARLRCSPMKGHSHVYWYRQLPEEGLKFMVYLQKENIIDESGMPKERFSAEFPKEGPSILRIQQVVRGDSAAYFCASSPPGLRLNTEAFFGQGTRLTVV.

This clonotype has a count of ten or more. The genes are TRBV9 and TRBJ2-3; D is tentatively TRBD1 or TRBD2 (5 bases each). V lost 0 bases and J 6 bases, leaving 17 bases between the germline ends. The length of the CDR3 is 16 residues. Germline V gene lookup returns CDR1 SGDLS and CDR2 YYNGEE. CDR3 residues: CASSVGSIGAQDTQYF. The CDR3 DNA follows: TGTGCCAGCAGCGTAGGGAGCATCGGGGCCCAGGATACGCAGTATTTT.

This clonotype was observed at least ten times. The DNA of the CDR3 is TGCGCCAGCGGAAGATTAGGATATGGCTACACCTTC. It codes for CASGRLGYGYTF. The chain couples TRBV5-1 to TRBJ1-2; D gene ambiguous. V shed 7 bases and J shed 5 bases, with 12 bases lying between them. In germline, CDR1 is SGHRS, CDR2 YFSETQ. CDR3 length: 12 residues.

This clonotype was detected ten times or more. The V gene is TRBV12-3 or TRBV12-4, the J gene TRBJ2-7; D is perhaps TRBD2 (5 bases). With 5 bases removed from V and 6 bases from J, the gap between germline ends came to 14 bases. The CDR3 runs 13 residues. The CDR3 spells CASSLPGMGEQYF. CDR3 bases: TGTGCCAGCAGTCTCCCGGGGATGGGCGAGCAGTACTTC.

Of note for this clonotype: The CDR3 does not end in the conserved phenylalanine or tryptophan, so this is likely a read error. The chain recombines TRBV5-1 with TRBJ2-7; a possible D gene is TRBD1 (5 bases). Germline V gives CDR1 SGHRS, CDR2 YFSETQ. V dropped 4 bases and J dropped 1 base, with 18 bases sitting between them. CDR3 length: 16 residues. The CDR3 region is CASSVGHRQTSYEQYI. CDR3 in DNA: TGCGCCAGCAGCGTGGGGCATAGGCAGACTTCCTACGAGCAGTACATC.

This clonotype occurred many times. The rearrangement uses TRBV12-3 or TRBV12-4 and TRBJ2-4; D not resolved. This CDR3 is built from 11 residues. The V gene lost 4 bases and the J gene lost 10 bases, with 8 bases spanning the gap. CDR3 bases: TGTGCCAGCAGTTGGTCTCGGATTCAGTACTTC. Protein sequence: CASSWSRIQYF.

This clonotype was seen many times. The rearrangement joins TRBV6-2 or TRBV6-3 to TRBJ1-1; D possibly corresponds to TRBD1 (6 bases). The V end was cut by 10 bases, the J end by 4 bases, with 13 bases between. Per germline, CDR1 MNHEY and CDR2 SVGEGT. The CDR3 runs to 12 residues. CDR3 region: CATRVGGTEAFF. The CDR3 DNA is TGTGCCACCCGAGTAGGGGGCACTGAAGCTTTCTTT.

This clonotype was seen ten or more times. The V call is TRBV10-2, the J call TRBJ2-1, with TRBD2 identical over 12 bases. The CDR3 contains 17 residues. Germline V gives CDR1 WSHSY, CDR2 SAAADI. J lost 4 bases, V lost 2 bases, and 6 bases had no gene match. The CDR3 nucleotides are TGCGCCAGCAGTGAGATACTAGCGGGGGGATTATACAATGAGCAGTTCTTC. Translating gives CASSEILAGGLYNEQFF.

This clonotype was counted ten times or more. V gene TRBV6-6 combines with J gene TRBJ2-5; no firm D call. CDR3 length: 13 amino acids. V was clipped by 6 bases and J by 5 bases, with 13 bases between them. Germline lookup yields CDR1 MNHNY and CDR2 SVGAGI (reference sequence). CDR3 residues: CASRIPTAETQYF. CDR3 coding DNA: TGTGCCAGCAGGATACCCACGGCGGAGACCCAGTACTTC.

This clonotype has ten or more counts. The genes are TRBV20-1 and TRBJ1-2, with D unresolved. Germline V lookup: CDR1 DFQATT, CDR2 SNEGSKA (reference sequence). V gave up 5 bases and J gave up 2 bases, with 9 bases separating them. This CDR3 region has 12 residues. The CDR3 nucleotides are TGCAGTGCTGCGGACGGGAACTATGGCTACACCTTC. It specifies CSAADGNYGYTF.

This clonotype was detected ten times or more. The gene calls are TRBV6-1 and TRBJ2-1; D gene unclear. Trimming removed 0 bases from V and 2 bases from J, with 2 bases in between. CDR3 length: 13 amino acids. Germline lookup yields CDR1 MNHNS and CDR2 SASEGT. CDR3 in amino acids: CASSEATYNEQFF. The CDR3 region has the DNA TGTGCCAGCAGTGAAGCCACCTACAATGAGCAGTTCTTC.